Below, 30 T cell receptor beta chains from the same sample are listed, as sequenced in a study of CD8+ T cells in alopecia areata. Treatment given: oral pan-JAK inhibitor, 5-10 mg twice daily. Isolated RNA was reverse transcribed into cDNA used as the sequencing template. The protocol was immunoSEQ multiplex PCR, while the TCRdb copy is restricted to in-frame clones and leaves out a portion. The table includes 90,000 to 150,000 clones, about 50% detected once. Sequenced material: CD4+ T cells sorted from blood, taken at week 4, from a patient treated with tofacitinib. These receptors were collected from a human donor with alopecia areata.

In its sample, this clone was seen a few times. V and J are TRBV9 and TRBJ2-1; a weak D match, TRBD2 (6 bases). The V gene's germline CDR1 is SGDLS and CDR2 YYNGEE. Trimming left V 4 bases short and J 11 bases short, with 13 bases between. CDR3 length equals 12 residues. CDR3 bases: TGTGCCAGCAGCCTCCAGGGAGGAAAGCAGTTCTTC. This gives the protein CASSLQGGKQFF.

This clone has only one observation. V usage is TRBV6-1 and J usage is TRBJ1-5, with 8 positions matching TRBD1. V gave up 5 bases and J gave up 4 bases; unmatched junction bases: 4. The CDR3 is 14 amino acids. Germline V gene sequence: CDR1 MNHNS, CDR2 SASEGT. The CDR3 bases are TGTGCCAGCAGTAAGGACAGGGTAAATCAGCCCCAGCATTTT. Protein sequence: CASSKDRVNQPQHF.

This chain uses TRBV30 with TRBJ2-4; 7 nucleotides align to TRBD1. J lost 8 bases, V lost 0 bases, and 10 bases had no gene match. Germline V gene sequence: CDR1 GTSNPN, CDR2 SVGIG (reference sequence). CDR3 length equals 15 residues. As DNA, the CDR3 is TGTGCCTGGAGTGTAGGGGGCGAAAGTATTTACATTCAGTACTTC. Its translation is CAWSVGGESIYIQYF.

This clone was seen a handful of times. J is TRBJ1-4 and V is TRBV7-2; D is undetermined. V was clipped by 5 bases and J by 0 bases, with 4 bases between them. The CDR3 sequence is 13 residues long. Germline V CDR1 and CDR2: SGHTA, FQGNSA. This CDR3 is CASSPPTNEKLFF. The CDR3 nucleotides read TGTGCCAGCAGCCCGCCAACTAATGAAAAACTGTTTTTT. Filled out from reference TRBV7-2 and TRBJ1-4, the complete variable domain reads GAGVSQSPSNKVTEKGKDVELRCDPISGHTALYWYRQSLGQGLEFLIYFQGNSAPDKSGLPSDRFSAERTGGSVSTLTIQRTQQEDSAVYLCASSPPTNEKLFFGSGTQLSVL.

This rearrangement joins TRBV28 to TRBJ2-1; a possible D gene is TRBD2 (6 bases). Germline CDR1 reads MDHEN; CDR2 reads SYDVKM. The V and J ends lost 4 bases and 4 bases respectively, with 17 bases between them. The CDR3 extends over 16 amino acids. The CDR3 spells CASSSTSGTGYNEQFF. The CDR3 DNA follows: TGTGCCAGCAGTTCCACCTCCGGGACTGGATACAATGAGCAGTTCTTC.

The rearrangement links TRBV14 to TRBJ2-1; 14 bases map to TRBD2. Germline assignment: CDR1 SGHDN and CDR2 FVKESK. V shed 5 bases and J 3 bases; nucleotides not matched to a gene: 9. The length of the CDR3 is 18 residues. CDR3 sequence reads: CASSGTSGSLSGYNEQFF. In DNA, the CDR3 is TGTGCCAGCAGCGGGACTAGCGGGAGTCTCTCCGGCTACAATGAGCAGTTCTTC.

In this sample, this clone turned up a few times. The rearrangement uses TRBV5-1 and TRBJ2-7; 12 bases agree with TRBD1. Germline lookup yields CDR1 SGHRS and CDR2 YFSETQ. The CDR3 is 13 amino acids. Trimming at V came to 4 bases and at J to 5 bases, leaving 1 base not matched to a gene. The CDR3: CASSRDRGHEQYF. CDR3 DNA sequence: TGCGCCAGCAGCCGGGACAGGGGGCACGAGCAGTACTTC.

The chain recombines TRBV29-1 with TRBJ2-1, with D perhaps matching TRBD2 (5 bases). Germline assignment: CDR1 SQVTM and CDR2 ANQGSEA. The CDR3 length is 14 residues. V was pared by 6 bases and J by 5 bases, with 17 bases between. CDR3 nucleotides: TGCAGCGTGATGACCGGGGTCTATAACAATGAGCAGTTCTTC. Protein product: CSVMTGVYNNEQFF.

This clone appeared a few times. This sequence joins TRBV5-1 and TRBJ1-5, with D tentatively TRBD1 (6 bases). Deletions cut 2 bases from V and 0 bases from J, with 9 bases between. The CDR3 is 15 amino acids. Per germline, CDR1 SGHRS and CDR2 YFSETQ. The CDR3 spells CASSFGQISNQPQHF. CDR3 in DNA: TGCGCCAGCAGCTTCGGACAGATTAGCAATCAGCCCCAGCATTTT.

The chain carries TRBV6-5 and TRBJ2-1; the D is unclear. V lost 6 bases and J lost 0, with 9 bases in between. Looked up from germline, CDR1 is MNHEY and CDR2 is SVGAGI. The CDR3 runs to 14 residues. This CDR3 reads CASRRLSSYNEQFF. The CDR3 DNA reads as TGTGCCAGCAGAAGACTTAGCTCCTACAATGAGCAGTTCTTC.

The chain combines TRBV29-1 with TRBJ2-4; TRBD2 agrees at 7 bases. J was trimmed by 6 bases and V by 4 bases; bases with no gene match: 9. Germline values: CDR1 SQVTM, CDR2 ANQGSEA. This CDR3 has 14 amino acids. The CDR3 is CSVVGGVSRNIQYF. The CDR3 DNA follows: TGCAGCGTTGTGGGAGGGGTATCTCGAAACATTCAGTACTTC.

There are a few counts of this clone. V usage is TRBV23-1 and J usage is TRBJ2-1, with D unresolved. TRBV23-1 is flagged as an ORF with uncertain function. This CDR3 spans 16 amino acids. The ends were cut back, 2 bases at V and 3 bases at J, with 14 bases in the middle. The CDR3 here is CASSQEAQINYNEQFF. CDR3 in DNA: TGCGCCAGCAGTCAAGAGGCCCAAATCAACTACAATGAGCAGTTCTTC.

The gene calls are TRBV29-1 and TRBJ2-3; D perhaps matches TRBD1 (5 bases). V lost 5 bases and J 2 bases, leaving 11 bases between the germline ends. Germline CDR1 SQVTM, CDR2 ANQGSEA. The CDR3 length is 13 residues. The CDR3 is CSVLGVLTDTQYF. Written as DNA, the CDR3 is TGCAGCGTTCTAGGGGTCCTCACAGATACGCAGTATTTT.

The chain recombines TRBV29-1 with TRBJ2-5, with D possibly matching TRBD2 (5 bases). Deletions cut 4 bases from V and 2 bases from J, with 14 bases between. The germline V gene has CDR1 SQVTM and CDR2 ANQGSEA. The CDR3 totals 14 residues. The CDR3 nucleotides are TGCAGCGTTGTGAGGCCCGGGGTACAAGAGACCCAGTACTTC. Translation gives CSVVRPGVQETQYF.

The chain has TRBV6-1 and TRBJ2-3; no clear D gene. Trimming took 6 bases from V and 6 from J, leaving 7 bases between them. Per germline, CDR1 MNHNS and CDR2 SASEGT. This CDR3 is built from 11 residues. CDR3 DNA sequence: TGTGCCAGCAGCGATCCGGATACGCAGTATTTT. Translation: CASSDPDTQYF.

This chain uses TRBV7-3 with TRBJ2-7; 11 nucleotides align to TRBD2. This CDR3 spans 20 amino acids. Germline loops: CDR1 SGHTA, CDR2 FQGTGA. With V trimmed by 4 bases and J by 4 bases, 21 bases remained unmatched. The CDR3 bases are TGTGCCAGCAGCTCCCTCTACCGGGAGACTAGCGGGACGACCCCGTACGAGCAGTACTTC. Translating it yields CASSSLYRETSGTTPYEQYF.

Only one count was recorded for this clone. The V call is TRBV5-1, the J call TRBJ1-4; D uncertain. Trimming took 4 bases from V and 4 from J, leaving 17 bases between them. Germline V lookup: CDR1 SGHRS, CDR2 YFSETQ. The CDR3 has 16 residues. This CDR3 reads CASSPVAGSVNEKLFF. CDR3 in DNA: TGCGCCAGCAGCCCGGTGGCCGGATCGGTTAATGAAAAACTGTTTTTT.

The chain couples TRBV29-1 to TRBJ2-3; 10 positions match TRBD1. This CDR3 has 15 residues. With 4 bases clipped from V and 4 bases from J, the junction kept 8 bases outside the gene matches. Germline loops: CDR1 SQVTM, CDR2 ANQGSEA. The CDR3 DNA is TGCAGCGTTGGGGAAACAGGACAGGGGGCAGATACGCAGTATTTT. Translated, it gives CSVGETGQGADTQYF.

The chain links TRBV30 to TRBJ2-5; possibly TRBD2 for D (5 bases). CDR3 length equals 16 residues. Germline loops: CDR1 GTSNPN, CDR2 SVGIG (reference sequence). The V and J ends lost 2 bases and 2 bases respectively, with 18 bases between them. The CDR3 DNA reads TGTGCCTGGAGTCCACATTCCGGACTGGTTCAAGAGACCCAGTACTTC. Its translation: CAWSPHSGLVQETQYF.

This chain joins TRBV30 and TRBJ1-1; D unresolved. Trimming removed 6 bases from V and 6 bases from J, with 14 bases in between. This CDR3 region has 12 residues. CDR1 and CDR2 (germline): GTSNPN, SVGIG (reference sequence). CDR3 bases: TGTGCCTGCGGGATTCATCTCTCTGAAGCTTTCTTT. The encoded protein is CACGIHLSEAFF.

This clone was seen only a few times. V and J are TRBV7-9 and TRBJ2-5, with 9 bases fitting TRBD2. Per the germline V gene, CDR1 is SEHNR and CDR2 is FQNEAQ (reference sequence). This CDR3 has 13 residues. Trimming at V came to 6 bases and at J to 3 bases, leaving 2 bases not matched to a gene. The CDR3 DNA sequence: TGTGCCAGCAGAGTAGCGGGAGAAGAGACCCAGTACTTC. Translated, it gives CASRVAGEETQYF.

V usage is TRBV25-1 and J usage is TRBJ1-2; no definite D call. Germline V lookup: CDR1 MGHDK, CDR2 SYGVNS. V was clipped by 3 bases and J by 1 base, with 9 bases between them. This CDR3 region has 14 residues. CDR3: CASSDLMGNYGYTF. The CDR3 DNA reads as TGTGCCAGCAGTGACCTAATGGGTAACTATGGCTACACCTTC.

This clone was seen more than once but under ten times. V is TRBV5-1 and J is TRBJ2-1; 9 nucleotides align to TRBD2. Looked up from germline, CDR1 is SGHRS and CDR2 is YFSETQ. Germline trimming cut 0 bases from V and 12 bases from J; bases unmatched to any gene: 13. The CDR3 is made up of 16 amino acids. The CDR3 sequence: CASSLEPSGIRVGQFF. The DNA for the CDR3 is TGCGCCAGCAGCTTGGAGCCTAGCGGGATTCGAGTGGGGCAGTTCTTC. The full variable domain, its missing parts supplied by reference TRBV5-1 and TRBJ2-1, is KAGVTQTPRYLIKTRGQQVTLSCSPISGHRSVSWYQQTPGQGLQFLFEYFSETQRNKGNFPGRFSGRQFSNSRSEMNVSTLELGDSALYLCASSLEPSGIRVGQFFGPGTRLTVL.

This chain joins TRBV29-1 and TRBJ1-1, with D uncertain. Trimming stripped 6 bases from V and 4 bases from J, with 9 bases between. Germline V gene sequence: CDR1 SQVTM, CDR2 ANQGSEA. The CDR3 is 11 residues long. CDR3: CSVQVPTEAFF. DNA for the CDR3: TGCAGCGTCCAGGTCCCCACTGAAGCTTTCTTT.

This clone was observed a handful of times. V and J are TRBV4-1 and TRBJ2-1; possibly TRBD1 or TRBD2 for D (5 bases each). The germline CDR1 and CDR2 sequences are MGHRA and YSYEKL. This CDR3 has 15 residues. The V end was cut by 0 bases, the J end by 9 bases, with 15 bases between. CDR3 region: CASSQETGRLGEQFF. Here the CDR3 DNA reads TGCGCCAGCAGCCAAGAGACGGGGCGGCTGGGTGAGCAGTTCTTC.

This clone was detected only a few times. The V gene is TRBV4-2, the J gene TRBJ2-5, with unresolved D. Germline CDR1 reads LGHNA; CDR2 reads YNFKEQ. The CDR3 is 15 residues long. V lost 1 base and J 5 bases, leaving 14 bases between the germline ends. The CDR3 nucleotides read TGTGCCAGCAGCCAAGGGGTGGGAAAAGAGGAGACCCAGTACTTC. It encodes CASSQGVGKEETQYF.

The chain uses TRBV25-1 and TRBJ1-4; a weak D match, TRBD1 (5 bases). The CDR3 runs 15 residues. In germline, CDR1 is MGHDK, CDR2 SYGVNS. Trimming removed 8 bases from V and 0 bases from J, with 13 bases in between. The CDR3 loop reads CASQRGQTTNEKLFF. For the CDR3, the DNA is TGTGCCAGCCAAAGGGGCCAGACAACTAATGAAAAACTGTTTTTT.

This clone has more than one count but fewer than ten. This chain connects TRBV29-1 to TRBJ2-2, with unresolved D. V lost 5 bases to trimming and J lost 3 bases, with 13 bases between them. This CDR3 is 14 amino acids long. The germline V gene has CDR1 SQVTM and CDR2 ANQGSEA. The CDR3 DNA follows: TGCAGCGTTAAGGAACAACAGTACACCGGGGAGCTGTTTTTT. Protein sequence: CSVKEQQYTGELFF.

The genes are TRBV5-1 and TRBJ2-2; D might be TRBD1 (6 bases). The CDR3 extends over 15 amino acids. Trimming removed 4 bases from V and 1 base from J, with 11 bases in between. CDR1 is SGHRS and CDR2 is YFSETQ in the germline V gene. The CDR3 bases are TGCGCCAGCAGCCTCGGACAGATGAACACCGGGGAGCTGTTTTTT. This codes for CASSLGQMNTGELFF.

The chain carries TRBV30 and TRBJ2-5; D unclear. The CDR3 sequence is 11 residues long. CDR1 and CDR2 from the germline V gene are GTSNPN and SVGIG (reference sequence). Trimming pared 1 base from V and 4 bases from J, leaving 4 bases between. CDR3 DNA: TGTGCCTGGAGTGGGGTAGAGACCCAGTACTTC. It specifies CAWSGVETQYF.